The 9 T cell receptor beta chains below come from one sample, sequenced in a study of graft-versus-host responses after intestinal transplantation. Using immunoSEQ multiplex PCR, the repertoire was profiled, and TCRdb retains in-frame clones only, with some absent. The data contain approximately 130,000 clones, just over 90% of them singletons. Their specific antigens are unknown. The sample was unstimulated CD4+ T cells sorted from spleen or lymph node cells, taken before intestinal transplant. These receptors all come from a human donor who received an intestinal transplant.

The table lists this clone with a count of one. The chain has TRBV30 and TRBJ2-2, with D possibly matching TRBD1 (6 bases). Germline V gene data show CDR1 as GTSNPN and CDR2 as SVGIG (reference sequence). V was trimmed by 5 bases and J by 2 bases, leaving 15 bases between them. The CDR3 is 15 amino acids. As DNA, the CDR3 is TGTGCCTGGGGCCCGGGACACATTAACACCGGGGAGCTGTTTTTT. Protein product: CAWGPGHINTGELFF.

On this clone itself: Its ends do not fully match the called genes, so a read error is possible. CDR3 region: CAISRDPVSGANVLTF. The CDR3 DNA reads TGTGCCATCAGCCGGGACCCAGTGTCTGGGGCCAACGTCCTGACTTTC. The gene calls are TRBV7-7 and TRBJ2-6, with D perhaps assigned TRBD1 or TRBD2 (5 bases each). This CDR3 contains 16 residues. Germline V gene data show CDR1 as SSHAT and CDR2 as FNYEAQ (reference sequence).

This clone was seen a few times. The rearrangement links TRBV10-3 to TRBJ1-2; D is perhaps TRBD1 (6 bases). Trimming stripped 7 bases from V and 4 bases from J, with 13 bases between. The CDR3 covers 13 residues. CDR1 is ENHRY, CDR2 SYGVKD, per germline. The CDR3 is CAINEGTTYGYTF. DNA for the CDR3: TGTGCCATCAACGAGGGGACAACCTATGGCTACACCTTC.

The chain joins TRBV7-7 to TRBJ2-7; 8 bases are shared with TRBD2. The length of the CDR3 is 16 residues. The V and J ends lost 5 bases and 4 bases, in that order; junction bases with no gene match: 13. Per germline, CDR1 SSHAT and CDR2 FNYEAQ (reference sequence). This CDR3 is CASSIDRTSSVYEQYF. The CDR3 DNA reads TGTGCCAGCAGCATCGATAGGACTAGCAGCGTTTACGAGCAGTACTTC. Full variable domain (remainder filled in from reference TRBV7-7 and TRBJ2-7): GAGVSQSPRYKVTKRGQDVTLRCDPISSHATLYWYQQALGQGPEFLTYFNYEAQPDKSGLPSDRFSAERPEGSISTLTIQRTEQRDSAMYRCASSIDRTSSVYEQYFGPGTRLTVT.

The V and J genes are TRBV6-6 and TRBJ1-2, with D uncertain. Germline V lookup: CDR1 MNHNY, CDR2 SVGAGI (reference sequence). The CDR3 consists of 13 residues. Trimming removed 0 bases at V and 4 bases at J, with 6 bases between. CDR3 DNA: TGTGCCAGCAGTTACTCGACCGGCTATGGCTACACCTTC. It is translated as CASSYSTGYGYTF.

This chain uses TRBV19 with TRBJ1-5, with no clear D. Trimming cost V 5 bases and J 4 bases, with 12 bases left between them. CDR1 is LNHDA and CDR2 is SQIVND in the germline V gene (reference sequence). This CDR3 has 14 amino acids. CDR3 loop: CASSGWGRNQPQHF. The CDR3, as DNA: TGTGCCAGTAGTGGGTGGGGTAGAAATCAGCCCCAGCATTTT.

V gene TRBV7-8 combines with J gene TRBJ1-5; D is possibly TRBD1 (5 bases). Germline V gene data show CDR1 as SGHVS and CDR2 as FQNEAQ. The V and J ends lost 5 bases and 0 bases respectively, with 14 bases between them. CDR3 length: 16 residues. CDR3: CASSLGRGISNQPQHF. In DNA, the CDR3 is TGTGCCAGCAGCCTCGGCCGGGGCATTAGCAATCAGCCCCAGCATTTT.

In this sample, this clone turned up once. V is TRBV7-3 and J is TRBJ2-1; no firm D call. V was shortened by 5 bases and J by 6 bases, with 14 bases between the two germline ends. This CDR3 is 14 amino acids long. Germline lookup yields CDR1 SGHTA and CDR2 FQGTGA. For the CDR3, the DNA is TGTGCCAGCAGCAAGCTTGACGCCTCCAATGAGCAGTTCTTC. Residues: CASSKLDASNEQFF.

V usage is TRBV19 and J usage is TRBJ1-5; tentatively, D is TRBD1 (5 bases). The CDR3 loop spans 13 amino acids. The germline V and J ends were trimmed by 1 base and 5 bases, with 6 bases remaining between them. Germline lookup yields CDR1 LNHDA and CDR2 SQIVND (reference sequence). The CDR3 DNA reads TGTGCCAGTAGTATAGGGGGGGATCAGCCCCAGCATTTT. Its protein product is CASSIGGDQPQHF.